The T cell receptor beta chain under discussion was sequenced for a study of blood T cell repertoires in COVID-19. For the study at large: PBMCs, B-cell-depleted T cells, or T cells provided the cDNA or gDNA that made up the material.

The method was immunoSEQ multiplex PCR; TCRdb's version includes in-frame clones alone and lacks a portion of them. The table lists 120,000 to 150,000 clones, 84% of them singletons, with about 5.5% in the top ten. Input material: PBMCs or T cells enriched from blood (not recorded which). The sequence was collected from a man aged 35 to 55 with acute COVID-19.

The DNA of the CDR3 is TGTGCCAGCAGTGATCGGACAGGGGGCAATCAGCCCCAGCATTTT. Translation gives CASSDRTGGNQPQHF. This chain connects TRBV2 to TRBJ1-5, with 9 bases fitting TRBD1. This CDR3 is 15 amino acids long. CDR1 and CDR2 from the germline V gene are SNHLY and FYNNEI. V was pared by 3 bases and J by 2 bases, with 2 bases of the junction left unmatched. The whole variable domain, remainder taken from reference TRBV2 and TRBJ1-5, is EPEVTQTPSHQVTQMGQEVILRCVPISNHLYFYWYRQILGQKVEFLVSFYNNEISEKSEIFDDQFSVERPDGSNFTLKIRSTKLEDSAMYFCASSDRTGGNQPQHFGDGTRLSIL.